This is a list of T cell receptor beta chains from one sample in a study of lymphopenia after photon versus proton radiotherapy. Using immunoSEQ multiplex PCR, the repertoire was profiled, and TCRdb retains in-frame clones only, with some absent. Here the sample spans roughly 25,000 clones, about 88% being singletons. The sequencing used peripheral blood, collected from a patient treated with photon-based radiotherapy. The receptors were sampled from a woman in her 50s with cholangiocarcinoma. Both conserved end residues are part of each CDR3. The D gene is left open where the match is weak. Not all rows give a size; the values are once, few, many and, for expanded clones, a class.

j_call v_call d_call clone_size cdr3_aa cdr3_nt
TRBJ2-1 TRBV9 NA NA CASSVGRRAYNEQFF TGTGCCAGCAGCGTAGGTCGTAGAGCTTACAATGAGCAGTTCTTC
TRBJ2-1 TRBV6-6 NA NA CASSLLAAVHEQFF TGTGCCAGCAGTTTGTTGGCCGCCGTTCATGAGCAGTTCTTC
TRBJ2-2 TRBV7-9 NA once CASTPKGVRGTGELFF TGTGCCAGCACCCCTAAGGGGGTGCGCGGCACCGGGGAGCTGTTTTTT
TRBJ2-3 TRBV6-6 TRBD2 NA CASVLRGGWGTDTQYF TGTGCCAGCGTCCTCCGGGGGGGGTGGGGCACAGATACGCAGTATTTT
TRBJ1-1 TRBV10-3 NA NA CATEDGINTEAFF TGTGCCACCGAGGACGGAATAAACACTGAAGCTTTCTTT
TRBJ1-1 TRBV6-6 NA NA CASSYSITGQTEAFF TGTGCCAGCAGTTACTCGATTACAGGGCAAACTGAAGCTTTCTTT
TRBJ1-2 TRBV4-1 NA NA CASSQIGLGGYTF TGCGCCAGCAGCCAAATAGGGTTGGGTGGCTACACCTTC
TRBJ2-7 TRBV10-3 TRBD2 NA CAISELSSGGPSYEQYF TGTGCCATCAGTGAGCTTAGTAGCGGGGGTCCCTCCTACGAGCAGTACTTC
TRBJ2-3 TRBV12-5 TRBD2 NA CASGQGSTSGGASSTDTQYF TGTGCTAGTGGTCAGGGCTCGACTAGCGGGGGGGCCTCTAGCACAGATACGCAGTATTTT
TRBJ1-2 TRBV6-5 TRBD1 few CASRLTGMNGYTF TGTGCCAGCAGACTGACAGGGATGAATGGCTACACCTTC
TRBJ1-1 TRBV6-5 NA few CASSYDSRAFF TGTGCCAGCAGTTACGACAGCCGGGCTTTCTTT
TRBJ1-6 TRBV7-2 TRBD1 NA CASSGQGGSPLHF TGTGCCAGCAGCGGACAGGGGGGCTCACCCCTCCACTTT
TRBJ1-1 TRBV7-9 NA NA CASRGEGLKNTEAFF TGTGCCAGCAGGGGAGAGGGCCTGAAGAACACTGAAGCTTTCTTT
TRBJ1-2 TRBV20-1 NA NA CSADPWEGYTF TGCAGTGCCGATCCGTGGGAGGGCTACACCTTC
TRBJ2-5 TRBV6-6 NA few CASSHLDSQETQYF TGTGCCAGCAGCCACCTGGACAGTCAAGAGACCCAGTACTTC
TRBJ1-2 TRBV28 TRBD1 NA CASKGEYRGPNYTF TGTGCCAGCAAGGGGGAGTACAGGGGGCCAAACTACACCTTC